In this sample, the clone carrying this T cell receptor beta chain turned up a few times. The CDR3 is made up of 14 amino acids. In germline, CDR1 is MDHEN, CDR2 SYDVKM. Losses at the gene ends were 7 bases for V and 2 bases for J; bases not matched to a gene: 7. These data belong to a study of patients and donors after allogeneic stem cell transplantation. MiXCR, applied by TCRdb to the RT-PCR reads, yields one record per CDR3 protein. The sample has 90,000 to 120,000 distinct CDR3 sequences; 35% are singletons. The material sequenced was blood, either unsorted or a sorted T cell fraction (not recorded which). The clonotype comes from a human donor who was either an allogeneic HSCT recipient or a stem cell or donor lymphocyte infusion donor (not recorded which). It is not recorded whose cells these are; they may come from a transplant donor. The V gene is TRBV28, the J gene TRBJ2-5, with 7 bases fitting TRBD1. CDR3 in amino acids: CASTLDRKQETQYF. The CDR3 nucleotides read TGTGCCAGCACCTTGGACAGGAAACAAGAGACCCAGTACTTC.